One T cell receptor (beta chain) is described in this entry. Thawed PBMCs were FACS-sorted into unstimulated CD4+CD25+CD127- regulatory T cells, CD4+CD25- non-regulatory cells, CD4 and CD8 cells. Germline CDR1 is LGHNA and CDR2 is YNFKEQ. There are 19 residues in the CDR3. V lost 0 bases and J lost 7; bases outside the gene matches: 19. This sample was taken from a study of Tregs in tolerant kidney transplant recipients. Some clones are missing from TCRdb's copy, which holds only in-frame ones; the method was immunoSEQ multiplex PCR. The table includes some 66,000 clones, approximately 92% detected once.

This sequence was found in a human donor who received a combined kidney and bone marrow transplant. The rearrangement links TRBV4-2 to TRBJ2-7; TRBD1 matches 9 bases. The sample here was CD8+ T cells from blood, taken before the transplant. The CDR3 is CASSQDNFAEGTGIGEQYF. The CDR3 nucleotides read TGTGCCAGCAGCCAAGATAATTTTGCAGAGGGGACAGGGATTGGTGAGCAGTACTTC.